Described below is a single T cell receptor (beta chain) sequence and its context. Its target is unknown. This CDR3 contains 17 residues. This entry is derived from a study of T cell clones after liver transplantation. Study results and caveats: A larger donor-reactive than third-party decline suggested partial antigen-specific deletion. These preliminary findings come from unstandardized post-transplant sampling times.

TCRdb's copy holds only in-frame clones and misses some; the assay was immunoSEQ multiplex PCR. Here the sample spans about 71,000 clones, roughly 80% being singletons. The V and J genes are TRBV21-1 and TRBJ1-5; TRBD1, as called in the table, went unchecked against the DNA. TRBV21-1 is tagged as a pseudogene. The starting material was CD4+ T cells from blood, obtained 12 months after liver transplant. The clonotype originates from a human patient who received a liver transplant. The graft donor may account for some of the T cells. DNA of the CDR3: TGTGCCAGCAGCAAACCCTTTCGCAGAAATAGCAATCAGCCCCAGCATTTT. Translation: CASSKPFRRNSNQPQHF.